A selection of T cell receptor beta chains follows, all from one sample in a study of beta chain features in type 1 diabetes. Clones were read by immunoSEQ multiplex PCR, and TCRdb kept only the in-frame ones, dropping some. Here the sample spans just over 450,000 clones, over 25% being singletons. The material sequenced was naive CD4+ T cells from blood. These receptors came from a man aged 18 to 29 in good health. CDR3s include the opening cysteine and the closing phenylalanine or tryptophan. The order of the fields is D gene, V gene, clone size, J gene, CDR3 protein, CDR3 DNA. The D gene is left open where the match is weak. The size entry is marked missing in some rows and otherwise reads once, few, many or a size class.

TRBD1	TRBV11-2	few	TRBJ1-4	CASGPGTVFNEKLFF	TGTGCCAGCGGGCCGGGGACAGTGTTTAATGAAAAACTGTTTTTT
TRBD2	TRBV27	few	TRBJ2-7	CASSLYGTSSNEQYF	TGTGCCAGCAGTTTATACGGGACTAGTTCCAACGAGCAGTACTTC
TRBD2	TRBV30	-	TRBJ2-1	CAWMGGGSYNEQFF	TGTGCCTGGATGGGGGGAGGGTCCTACAATGAGCAGTTCTTC
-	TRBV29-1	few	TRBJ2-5	CSVAQRHQETQYF	TGCAGCGTTGCCCAGAGACACCAAGAGACCCAGTACTTC
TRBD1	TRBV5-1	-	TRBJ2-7	CASSLRTGSGEQYF	TGCGCCAGCAGCTTGCGGACAGGGAGTGGCGAGCAGTACTTC
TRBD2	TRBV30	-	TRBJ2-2	CAWSVFRTSGKNTGELFF	TGTGCCTGGAGTGTATTCCGGACTAGCGGGAAAAACACCGGGGAGCTGTTTTTT
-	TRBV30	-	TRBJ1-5	CAWSRTLYLQPQHF	TGTGCCTGGAGTCGGACCCTTTACCTTCAGCCCCAGCATTTT
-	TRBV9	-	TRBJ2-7	CASSPLSGSYEQYF	TGTGCCAGCAGCCCTCTTTCGGGGAGTTACGAGCAGTACTTC
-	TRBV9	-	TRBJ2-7	CASSPHTLYEQYF	TGTGCCAGCAGCCCACACACCCTATACGAGCAGTACTTC
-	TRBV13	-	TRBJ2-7	CASSTYLDGYEQYF	TGTGCCAGCAGCACCTACTTGGACGGCTACGAGCAGTACTTC
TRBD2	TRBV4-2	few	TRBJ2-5	CASSQGLAGETQYF	TGTGCCAGCAGCCAAGGACTAGCGGGAGAGACCCAGTACTTC
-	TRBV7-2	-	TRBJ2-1	CASSLERSSYNEQFF	TGTGCCAGCAGCTTAGAGCGGTCCTCCTACAATGAGCAGTTCTTC
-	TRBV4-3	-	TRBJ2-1	CASRLALRETYNEQFF	TGCGCCAGCCGCCTGGCTTTGAGGGAGACCTACAATGAGCAGTTCTTC
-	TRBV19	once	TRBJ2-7	CASSILAGGSYEQYF	TGTGCCAGTAGTATCCTCGCAGGAGGGTCCTACGAGCAGTACTTC
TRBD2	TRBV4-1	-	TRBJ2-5	CASSQIAGVETQYF	TGCGCCAGCAGTCAGATAGCGGGAGTAGAGACCCAGTACTTC
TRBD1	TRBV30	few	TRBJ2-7	CAWPRDRGYEQYF	TGTGCCTGGCCCCGGGACAGGGGTTACGAGCAGTACTTC
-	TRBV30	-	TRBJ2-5	CAWSVLRQSETQYF	TGTGCCTGGAGTGTACTGCGCCAGTCAGAGACCCAGTACTTC
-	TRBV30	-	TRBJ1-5	CAWSDRAYNQPQHF	TGTGCCTGGAGTGACAGGGCTTACAATCAGCCCCAGCATTTT
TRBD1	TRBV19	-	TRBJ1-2	CASSFLTTGIGYTF	TGTGCCAGTAGTTTCCTCACGACAGGGATCGGCTACACCTTC
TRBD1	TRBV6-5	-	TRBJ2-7	CASSLDRFYEQYF	TGTGCCAGCAGCCTGGACAGGTTCTACGAGCAGTACTTC
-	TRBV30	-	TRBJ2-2	CAWSLGLAGELFF	TGTGCCTGGAGCTTAGGTCTAGCCGGGGAGCTGTTTTTT
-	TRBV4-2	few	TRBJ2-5	CASSRPLEETQYF	TGTGCCAGCAGCCGCCCCCTGGAGGAGACCCAGTACTTC
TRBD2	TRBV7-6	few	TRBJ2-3	CASSRGRADTQYF	TGTGCCAGCAGCCGAGGGAGGGCAGATACGCAGTATTTT
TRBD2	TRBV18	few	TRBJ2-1	CASSPIAGSGNEQFF	TGTGCCAGCTCACCGATAGCGGGATCTGGCAATGAGCAGTTCTTC
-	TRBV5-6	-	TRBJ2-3	CASSLALSGTDTQYF	TGTGCCAGCAGCCTGGCGCTCAGTGGGACAGATACGCAGTATTTT
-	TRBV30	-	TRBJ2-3	CAWGRSTDTQYF	TGTGCCTGGGGGAGATCGACAGATACGCAGTATTTT
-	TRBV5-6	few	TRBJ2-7	CASAQEQYF	TGTGCCAGTGCCCAGGAGCAGTACTTC
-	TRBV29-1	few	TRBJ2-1	CSVAEISIYNEQFF	TGCAGCGTTGCAGAGATTTCGATCTACAATGAGCAGTTCTTC
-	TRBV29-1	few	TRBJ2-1	CSGGDISYNEQFF	TGCAGCGGGGGAGACATCTCCTACAATGAGCAGTTCTTC
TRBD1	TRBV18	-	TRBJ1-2	CASSPGTDFYGYTF	TGTGCCAGCTCACCCGGGACAGACTTCTATGGCTACACCTTC
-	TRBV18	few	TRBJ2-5	CASSTLAQETQYF	TGTGCCAGCTCAACTCTTGCGCAAGAGACCCAGTACTTC
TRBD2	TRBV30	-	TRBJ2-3	CAWMVSRGGPVDTQYF	TGTGCCTGGATGGTCTCCCGGGGGGGCCCGGTAGATACGCAGTATTTT
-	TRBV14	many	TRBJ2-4	CASSQSAIQYF	TGTGCCAGCAGCCAATCTGCCATTCAGTACTTC
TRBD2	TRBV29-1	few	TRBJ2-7	CSASPSGFSYEQYF	TGCAGCGCTTCCCCTAGCGGGTTCTCCTACGAGCAGTACTTC
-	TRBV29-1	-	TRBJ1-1	CSVADSEAFF	TGCAGCGTTGCTGACTCGGAAGCTTTCTTT
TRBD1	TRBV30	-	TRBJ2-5	CAWSGQGTETQYF	TGTGCCTGGAGCGGACAGGGGACGGAGACCCAGTACTTC
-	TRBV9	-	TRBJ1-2	CASSPGRSYGYTF	TGTGCCAGCAGCCCCGGAAGGTCCTACGGCTACACCTTC
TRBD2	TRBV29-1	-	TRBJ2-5	CSYTTGGETQYF	TGCAGTTATACGACGGGAGGAGAGACCCAGTACTTC
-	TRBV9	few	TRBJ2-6	CASSVGAGANVLTF	TGTGCCAGCAGCGTAGGGGCTGGGGCCAACGTCCTGACTTTC
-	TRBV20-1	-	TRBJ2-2	CSAGTTGELFF	TGCAGTGCCGGTACTACCGGGGAGCTGTTTTTT
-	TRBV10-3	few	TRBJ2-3	CAISASSSTDTQYF	TGTGCCATCAGTGCGAGCTCTAGCACAGATACGCAGTATTTT
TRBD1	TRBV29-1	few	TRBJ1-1	CSVDRGIEAFF	TGCAGCGTTGACAGGGGGATTGAAGCTTTCTTT
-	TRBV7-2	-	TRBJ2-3	CASSLGGPSTDTQYF	TGTGCCAGCAGCTTAGGAGGCCCTAGCACAGATACGCAGTATTTT
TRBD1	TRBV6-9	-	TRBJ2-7	CASFFTGDGYEQYF	TGTGCCAGTTTTTTCACAGGGGATGGGTACGAGCAGTACTTC
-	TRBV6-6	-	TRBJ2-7	CASSYSAGTYEQYF	TGTGCCAGCAGTTACTCGGCAGGGACCTACGAGCAGTACTTC
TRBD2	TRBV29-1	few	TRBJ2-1	CSVGTSAYNEQFF	TGCAGCGTTGGGACTAGCGCCTACAATGAGCAGTTCTTC
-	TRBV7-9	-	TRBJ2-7	CASDSGYDEQYF	TGTGCCAGTGACTCAGGATATGACGAGCAGTACTTC